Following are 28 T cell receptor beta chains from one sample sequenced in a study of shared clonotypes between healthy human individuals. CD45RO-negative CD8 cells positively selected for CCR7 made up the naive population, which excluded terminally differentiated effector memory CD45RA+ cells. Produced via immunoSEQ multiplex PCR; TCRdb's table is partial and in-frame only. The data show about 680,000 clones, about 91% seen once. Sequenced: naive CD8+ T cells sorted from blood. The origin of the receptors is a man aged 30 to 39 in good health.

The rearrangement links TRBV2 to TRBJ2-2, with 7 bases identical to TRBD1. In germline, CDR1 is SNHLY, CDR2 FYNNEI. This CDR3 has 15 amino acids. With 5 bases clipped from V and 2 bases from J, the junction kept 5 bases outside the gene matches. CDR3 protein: CASSRTGANTGELFF. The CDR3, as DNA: TGTGCCAGCAGTCGGACAGGAGCAAACACCGGGGAGCTGTTTTTT.

In nucleotides, the CDR3 is TGTGCCAGCAAAGCGGACGCAGGAAACACCATATATTTT. Its translation is CASKADAGNTIYF. The V gene is TRBV2, the J gene TRBJ1-3; D not certain. Germline CDR1 is SNHLY and CDR2 is FYNNEI. This CDR3 is built from 13 residues. Trimming cost V 7 bases and J 4 bases, with 11 bases left between them.

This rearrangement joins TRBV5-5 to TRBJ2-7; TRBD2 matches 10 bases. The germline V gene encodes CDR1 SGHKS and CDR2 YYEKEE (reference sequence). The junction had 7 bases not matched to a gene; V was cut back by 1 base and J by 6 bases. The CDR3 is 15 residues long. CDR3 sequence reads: CASSLWASGSSEQYF. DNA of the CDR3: TGTGCCAGCAGCTTGTGGGCTAGCGGGAGCAGCGAGCAGTACTTC.

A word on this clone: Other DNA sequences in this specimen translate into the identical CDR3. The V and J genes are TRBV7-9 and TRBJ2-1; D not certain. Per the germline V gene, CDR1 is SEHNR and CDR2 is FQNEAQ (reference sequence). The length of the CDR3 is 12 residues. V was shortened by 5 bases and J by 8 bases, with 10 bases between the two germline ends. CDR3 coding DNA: TGTGCCAGCAGCCTGAGCTGGGATGAGCAGTTCTTC. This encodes CASSLSWDEQFF.

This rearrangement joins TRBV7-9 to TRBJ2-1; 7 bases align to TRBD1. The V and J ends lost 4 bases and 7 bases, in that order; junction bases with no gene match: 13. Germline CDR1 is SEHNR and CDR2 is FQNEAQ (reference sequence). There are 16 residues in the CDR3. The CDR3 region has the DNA TGTGCCAGCAGCTCCCGGACAGGCATAAACCCTAATGAGCAGTTCTTC. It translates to CASSSRTGINPNEQFF. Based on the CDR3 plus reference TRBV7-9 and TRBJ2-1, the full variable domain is DTGVSQNPRHKITKRGQNVTFRCDPISEHNRLYWYRQTLGQGPEFLTYFQNEAQLEKSRLLSDRFSAERPKGSFSTLEIQRTEQGDSAMYLCASSSRTGINPNEQFFGPGTRLTVL.

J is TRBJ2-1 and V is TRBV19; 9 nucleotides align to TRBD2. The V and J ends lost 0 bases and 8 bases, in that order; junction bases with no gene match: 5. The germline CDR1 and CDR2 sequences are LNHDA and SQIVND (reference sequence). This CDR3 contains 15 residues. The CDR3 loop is CASSIEAGGPDEQFF. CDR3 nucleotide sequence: TGTGCCAGTAGTATAGAGGCGGGAGGGCCTGATGAGCAGTTCTTC.

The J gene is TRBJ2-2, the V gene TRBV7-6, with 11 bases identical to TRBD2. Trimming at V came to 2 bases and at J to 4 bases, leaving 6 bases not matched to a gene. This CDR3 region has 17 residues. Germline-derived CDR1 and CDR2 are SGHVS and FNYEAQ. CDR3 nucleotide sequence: TGTGCCAGCAGCTTACGTCTAGCGGGAGGCCTCACCGGGGAGCTGTTTTTT. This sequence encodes CASSLRLAGGLTGELFF.

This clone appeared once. The chain's CDR3 is CASSYTTENIYEQYF. The CDR3 region has the DNA TGTGCCAGCAGTTACACCACGGAAAACATCTACGAGCAGTACTTC. The chain uses TRBV6-5 and TRBJ2-7; no clear D. This CDR3 contains 15 residues. Per germline, CDR1 MNHEY and CDR2 SVGAGI. V was clipped by 2 bases and J by 3 bases, with 14 bases between them.

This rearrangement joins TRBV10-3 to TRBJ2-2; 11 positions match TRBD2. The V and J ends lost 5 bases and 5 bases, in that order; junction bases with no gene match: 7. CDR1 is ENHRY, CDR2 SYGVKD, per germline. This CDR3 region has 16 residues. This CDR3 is CAISPTSGRYTGELFF. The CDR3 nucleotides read TGTGCCATCAGTCCCACTAGCGGGAGATATACCGGGGAGCTGTTTTTT.

The CDR3 DNA reads TGTGCCAGCAGTTATGGGTACGAGCAGTACTTC. Translating it yields CASSYGYEQYF. V usage is TRBV27 and J usage is TRBJ2-7, with D unresolved. Germline V gene sequence: CDR1 MNHEY, CDR2 SMNVEV (reference sequence). This CDR3 spans 11 amino acids. Trimming pared 4 bases from V and 4 bases from J, leaving 5 bases between.

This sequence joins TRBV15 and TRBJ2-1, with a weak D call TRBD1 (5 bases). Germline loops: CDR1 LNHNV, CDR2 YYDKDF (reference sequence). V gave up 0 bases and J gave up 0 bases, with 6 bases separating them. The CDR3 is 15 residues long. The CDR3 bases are TGTGCCACCAGCAGAGAAAGGGGCTCCTACAATGAGCAGTTCTTC. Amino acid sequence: CATSRERGSYNEQFF.

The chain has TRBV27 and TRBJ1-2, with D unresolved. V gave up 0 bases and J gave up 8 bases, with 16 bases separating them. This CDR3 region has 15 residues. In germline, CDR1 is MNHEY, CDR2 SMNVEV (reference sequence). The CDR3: CASSLSSPGHGGYTF. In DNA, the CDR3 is TGTGCCAGCAGTTTATCGTCGCCGGGCCATGGGGGCTACACCTTC.

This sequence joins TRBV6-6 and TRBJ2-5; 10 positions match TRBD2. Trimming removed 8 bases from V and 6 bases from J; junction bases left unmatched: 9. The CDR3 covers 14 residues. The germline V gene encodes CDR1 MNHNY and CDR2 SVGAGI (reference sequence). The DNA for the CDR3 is TGTGCCAGCCATCCAGCGGGAGGGCCCCAGACCCAGTACTTC. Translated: CASHPAGGPQTQYF.

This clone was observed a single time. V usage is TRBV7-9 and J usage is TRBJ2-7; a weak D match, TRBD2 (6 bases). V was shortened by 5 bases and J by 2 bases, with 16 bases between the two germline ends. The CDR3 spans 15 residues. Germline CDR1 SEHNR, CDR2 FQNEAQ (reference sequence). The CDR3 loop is CASSQGGVTPYEQYF. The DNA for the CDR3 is TGTGCCAGCAGCCAAGGAGGGGTGACCCCCTACGAGCAGTACTTC.

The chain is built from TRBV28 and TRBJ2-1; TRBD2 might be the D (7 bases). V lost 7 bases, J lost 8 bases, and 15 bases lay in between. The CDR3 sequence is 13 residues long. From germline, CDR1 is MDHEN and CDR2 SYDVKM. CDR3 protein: CASTPRGGDEQFF. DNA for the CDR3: TGTGCCAGCACCCCGAGGGGGGGCGATGAGCAGTTCTTC.

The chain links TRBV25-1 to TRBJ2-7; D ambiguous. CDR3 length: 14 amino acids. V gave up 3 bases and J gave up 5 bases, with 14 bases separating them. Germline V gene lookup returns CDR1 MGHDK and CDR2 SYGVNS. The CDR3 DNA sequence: TGTGCCAGCAGTGATGCATTAGGGTCAAACGAGCAGTACTTC. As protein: CASSDALGSNEQYF.

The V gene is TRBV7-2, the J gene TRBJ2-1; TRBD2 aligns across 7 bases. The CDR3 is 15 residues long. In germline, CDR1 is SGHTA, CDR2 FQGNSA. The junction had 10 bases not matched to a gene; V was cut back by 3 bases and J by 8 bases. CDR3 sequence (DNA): TGTGCCAGCAGCTTGGGACCGAATAGCGGGCATGAGCAGTTCTTC. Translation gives CASSLGPNSGHEQFF.

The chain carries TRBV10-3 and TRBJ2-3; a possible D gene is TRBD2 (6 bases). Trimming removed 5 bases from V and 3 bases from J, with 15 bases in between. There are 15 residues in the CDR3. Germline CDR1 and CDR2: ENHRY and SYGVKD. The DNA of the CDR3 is TGTGCCATCAGTAAGGACGGGAGCTTGACAGATACGCAGTATTTT. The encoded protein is CAISKDGSLTDTQYF.

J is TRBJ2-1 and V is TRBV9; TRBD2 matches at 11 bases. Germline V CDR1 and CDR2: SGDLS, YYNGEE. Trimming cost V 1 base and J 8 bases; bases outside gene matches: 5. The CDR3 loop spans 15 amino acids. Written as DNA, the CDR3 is TGTGCCAGCAGCGTATTGACTAGCGGGAACGATGAGCAGTTCTTC. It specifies CASSVLTSGNDEQFF.

The CDR3 coding sequence is TGTGCCAGCAGTGACTGGGGACAGCTCTCCTACGAGCAGTACTTC. Protein product: CASSDWGQLSYEQYF. The rearrangement joins TRBV6-1 to TRBJ2-7, with 7 bases identical to TRBD1. J lost 0 bases, V lost 3 bases, and 5 bases had no gene match. The length of the CDR3 is 15 residues. Germline V CDR1 and CDR2: MNHNS, SASEGT.

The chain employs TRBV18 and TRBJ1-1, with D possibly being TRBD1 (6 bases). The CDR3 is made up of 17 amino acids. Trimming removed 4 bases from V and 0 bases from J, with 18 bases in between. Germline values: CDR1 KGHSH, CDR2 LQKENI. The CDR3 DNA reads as TGTGCCAGCTCACTAGGACAGAAACCAGACCTGAACACTGAAGCTTTCTTT. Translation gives CASSLGQKPDLNTEAFF. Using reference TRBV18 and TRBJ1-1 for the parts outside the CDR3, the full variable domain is NAGVMQNPRHLVRRRGQEARLRCSPMKGHSHVYWYRQLPEEGLKFMVYLQKENIIDESGMPKERFSAEFPKEGPSILRIQQVVRGDSAAYFCASSLGQKPDLNTEAFFGQGTRLTVV.

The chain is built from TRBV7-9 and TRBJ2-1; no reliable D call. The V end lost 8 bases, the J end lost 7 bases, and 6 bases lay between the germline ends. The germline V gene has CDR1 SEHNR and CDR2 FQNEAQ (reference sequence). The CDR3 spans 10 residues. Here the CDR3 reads CASERNEQFF. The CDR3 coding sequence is TGTGCCAGCGAAAGAAATGAGCAGTTCTTC.

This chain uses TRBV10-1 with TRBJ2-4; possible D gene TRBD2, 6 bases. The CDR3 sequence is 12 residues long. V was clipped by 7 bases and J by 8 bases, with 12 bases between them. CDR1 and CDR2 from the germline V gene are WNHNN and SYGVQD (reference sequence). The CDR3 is CASTGGKDIQYF. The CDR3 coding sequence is TGCGCCAGCACAGGCGGGAAGGACATTCAGTACTTC.

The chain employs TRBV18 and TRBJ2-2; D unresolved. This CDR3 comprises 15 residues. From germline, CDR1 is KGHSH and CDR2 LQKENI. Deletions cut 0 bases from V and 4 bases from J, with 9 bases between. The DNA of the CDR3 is TGTGCCAGCTCACCACCGGTCTTGCGCACCGGGGAGCTGTTTTTT. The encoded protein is CASSPPVLRTGELFF.

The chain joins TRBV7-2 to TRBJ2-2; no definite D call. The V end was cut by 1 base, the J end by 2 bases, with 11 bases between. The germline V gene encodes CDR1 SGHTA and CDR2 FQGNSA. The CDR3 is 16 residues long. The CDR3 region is CASSLDPGRNTGELFF. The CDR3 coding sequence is TGTGCCAGCAGCTTAGACCCAGGACGTAACACCGGGGAGCTGTTTTTT.

The CDR3 region has the DNA TGCGCCAGCAGCGAAGGGGACCACTCCTACAATGAGCAGTTCTTC. This gives the protein CASSEGDHSYNEQFF. V is TRBV5-1 and J is TRBJ2-1; TRBD1 or TRBD2 may be the D gene (5 bases each). CDR1 is SGHRS, CDR2 YFSETQ, per germline. The V end was cut by 4 bases, the J end by 0 bases, with 11 bases between. The CDR3 extends over 15 amino acids. The full variable domain, in which reference TRBV5-1 and TRBJ2-1 provide the parts outside the CDR3, is KAGVTQTPRYLIKTRGQQVTLSCSPISGHRSVSWYQQTPGQGLQFLFEYFSETQRNKGNFPGRFSGRQFSNSRSEMNVSTLELGDSALYLCASSEGDHSYNEQFFGPGTRLTVL.

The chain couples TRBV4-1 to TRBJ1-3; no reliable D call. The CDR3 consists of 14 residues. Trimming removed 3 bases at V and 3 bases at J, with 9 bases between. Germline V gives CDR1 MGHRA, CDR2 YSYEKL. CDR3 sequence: CASSQHTIGNTIYF. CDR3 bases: TGCGCCAGCAGCCAGCACACGATTGGAAACACCATATATTTT.

The CDR3 sequence is CASSLAVSGANVLTF. As DNA, the CDR3 is TGTGCCAGCAGTTTAGCGGTCTCTGGGGCCAACGTCCTGACTTTC. The chain joins TRBV27 to TRBJ2-6; no reliable D call. The V gene lost 2 bases and the J gene lost 0 bases, with 5 bases spanning the gap. CDR3 length: 15 amino acids. Germline assignment: CDR1 MNHEY and CDR2 SMNVEV (reference sequence).